This TCR beta chain was captured by sequencing in a study of Tregs in tolerant kidney transplant recipients. Study-wide results and caveats: Tolerant patients' donor-specific Tregs expanded beyond overall Tregs, suggesting antigen-driven growth. Biological reproducibility was not directly addressed in this study. Nucleotide sequences could not be compared across some patients' samples due to primer changes.

Comment on this clone: Its antigen remains unidentified. The read gets to within 3 residues of the CDR3 end, and the germline J gene fills in the rest.

The V gene's germline CDR1 is SGHTA and CDR2 FQGTGA. The CDR3 length is 15 residues. With 5 bases removed from V and 4 bases from J, the gap between germline ends came to 15 bases. Thawed PBMCs were FACS-sorted into unstimulated CD4+CD25+CD127- regulatory T cells, CD4+CD25- non-regulatory cells, CD4 and CD8 cells. The table came from immunoSEQ multiplex PCR; TCRdb's copy has only in-frame clones and leaves some out. The sample totals more than 45,000 clones; its top ten clones hold roughly 0.93%. The receptor comes from a human donor who received a combined kidney and bone marrow transplant. The chain couples TRBV7-3 to TRBJ2-1; D may be TRBD2 (5 bases). Sequencing used CD4+ T cells from blood, obtained before the transplant. The CDR3 here is CASSQGGPGYNEQFF. The CDR3 DNA, read in part, is TGTGCCAGCAGCCAAGGAGGCCCCGGGTACAATGAG.